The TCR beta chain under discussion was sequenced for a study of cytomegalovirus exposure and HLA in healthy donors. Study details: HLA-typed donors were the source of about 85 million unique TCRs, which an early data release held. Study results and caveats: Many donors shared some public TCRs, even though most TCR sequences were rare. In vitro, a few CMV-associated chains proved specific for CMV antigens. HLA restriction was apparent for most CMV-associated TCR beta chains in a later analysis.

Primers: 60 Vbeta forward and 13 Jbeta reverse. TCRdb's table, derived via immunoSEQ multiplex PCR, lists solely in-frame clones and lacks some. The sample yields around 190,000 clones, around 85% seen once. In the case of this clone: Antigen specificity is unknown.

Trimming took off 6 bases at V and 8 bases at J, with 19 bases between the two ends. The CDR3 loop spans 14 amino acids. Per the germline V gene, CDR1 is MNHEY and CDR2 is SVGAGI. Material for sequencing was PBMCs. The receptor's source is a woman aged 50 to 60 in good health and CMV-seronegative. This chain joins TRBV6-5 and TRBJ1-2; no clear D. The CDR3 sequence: CASSQRGSPRGYTF. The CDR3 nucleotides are TGTGCCAGCAGCCAACGGGGTAGCCCTCGGGGCTACACCTTC.